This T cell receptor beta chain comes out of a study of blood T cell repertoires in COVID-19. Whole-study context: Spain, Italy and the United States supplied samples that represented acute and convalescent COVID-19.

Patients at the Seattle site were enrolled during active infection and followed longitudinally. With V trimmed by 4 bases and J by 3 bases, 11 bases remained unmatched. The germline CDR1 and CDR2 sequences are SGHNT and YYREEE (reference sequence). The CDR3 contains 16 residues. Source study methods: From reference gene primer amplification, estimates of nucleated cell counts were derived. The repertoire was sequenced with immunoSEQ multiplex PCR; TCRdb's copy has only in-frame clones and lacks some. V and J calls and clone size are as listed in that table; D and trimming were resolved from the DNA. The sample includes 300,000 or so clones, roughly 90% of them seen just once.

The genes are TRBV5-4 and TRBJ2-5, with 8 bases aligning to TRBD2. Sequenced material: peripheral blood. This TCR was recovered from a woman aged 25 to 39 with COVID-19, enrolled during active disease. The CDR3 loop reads CASSARAGASKETQYF. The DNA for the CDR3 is TGTGCCAGCAGCGCGAGAGCGGGAGCGAGTAAAGAGACCCAGTACTTC.